This T cell receptor (beta chain) is from a study of blood T cell repertoires in COVID-19. In the study overall: COVID-19 samples collected from the United States, Italy and Spain covered acute and convalescent phases. PBMCs, B-cell-depleted T cells, or T cells were the source of the cDNA or gDNA that made up the material.

CDR3 length: 15 amino acids. Looked up from germline, CDR1 is SGHRS and CDR2 is YFSETQ. The junction had 5 bases not matched to a gene; V was cut back by 4 bases and J by 5 bases. Original analysis: Amplification with reference gene primers provided the estimates of nucleated cell counts. TCRdb's table, derived via immunoSEQ multiplex PCR, lists solely in-frame clones and lacks some. V and J calls and clone size are as listed in that table; D and trimming were resolved from the DNA. The sample includes a few hundred thousand clones, approximately 82% of them seen just once. The V and J genes are TRBV5-1 and TRBJ2-1, with 11 positions matching TRBD2. This receptor was obtained from a woman aged 18-29 years with acute or convalescent COVID-19. Sequenced: peripheral blood. In nucleotides, the CDR3 is TGCGCCAGCAGCCAAGTGGGACTAGCGGACAATGAGCAGTTCTTC. This translates into CASSQVGLADNEQFF.